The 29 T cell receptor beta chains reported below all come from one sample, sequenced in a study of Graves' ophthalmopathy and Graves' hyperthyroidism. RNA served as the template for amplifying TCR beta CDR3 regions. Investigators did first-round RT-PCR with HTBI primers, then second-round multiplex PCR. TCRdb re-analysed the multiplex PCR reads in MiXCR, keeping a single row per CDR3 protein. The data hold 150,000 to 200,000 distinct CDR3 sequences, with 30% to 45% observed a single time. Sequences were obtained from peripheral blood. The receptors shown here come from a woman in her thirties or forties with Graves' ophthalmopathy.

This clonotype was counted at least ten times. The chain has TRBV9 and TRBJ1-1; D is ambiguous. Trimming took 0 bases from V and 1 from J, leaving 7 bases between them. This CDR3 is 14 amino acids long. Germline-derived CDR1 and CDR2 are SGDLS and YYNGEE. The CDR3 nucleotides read TGTGCCAGCAGCGTAGAGCCCTCGAACACTGAAGCTTTCTTT. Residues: CASSVEPSNTEAFF.

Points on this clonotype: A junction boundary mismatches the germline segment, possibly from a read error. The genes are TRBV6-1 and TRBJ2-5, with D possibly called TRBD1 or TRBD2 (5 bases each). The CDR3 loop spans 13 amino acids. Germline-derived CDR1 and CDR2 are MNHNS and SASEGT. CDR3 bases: TGTGCCATCAGTGTCGGGGCAGAAGAGACCCAGTACTTC. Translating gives CAISVGAEETQYF.

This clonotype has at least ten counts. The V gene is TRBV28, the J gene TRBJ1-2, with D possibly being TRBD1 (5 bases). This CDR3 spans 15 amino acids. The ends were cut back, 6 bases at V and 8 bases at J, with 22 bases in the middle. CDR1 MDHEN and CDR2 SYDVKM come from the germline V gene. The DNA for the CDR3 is TGTGCCAGCAGCCTCCGAACCGGGACCGCGGTAGGCTACACCTTC. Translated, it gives CASSLRTGTAVGYTF.

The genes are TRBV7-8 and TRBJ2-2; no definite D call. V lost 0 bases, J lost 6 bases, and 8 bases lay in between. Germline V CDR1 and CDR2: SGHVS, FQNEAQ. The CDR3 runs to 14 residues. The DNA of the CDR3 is TGTGCCAGCAGCTTAGCGCAAGGATCCGGGGAGCTGTTTTTT. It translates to CASSLAQGSGELFF.

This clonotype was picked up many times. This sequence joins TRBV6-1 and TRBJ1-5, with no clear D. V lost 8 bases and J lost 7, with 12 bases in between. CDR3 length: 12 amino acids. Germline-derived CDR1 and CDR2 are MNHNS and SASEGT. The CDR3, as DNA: TGTGCCAGCGAAGATAACTGGCAGCCCCAGCATTTT. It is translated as CASEDNWQPQHF.

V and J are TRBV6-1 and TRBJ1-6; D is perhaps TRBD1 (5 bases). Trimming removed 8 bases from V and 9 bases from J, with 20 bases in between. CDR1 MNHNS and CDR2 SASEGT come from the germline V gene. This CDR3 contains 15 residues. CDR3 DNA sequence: TGTGCCAGCTCCCAGGGCCCCCTGGGGAGTTCACCCCTCCACTTT. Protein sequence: CASSQGPLGSSPLHF.

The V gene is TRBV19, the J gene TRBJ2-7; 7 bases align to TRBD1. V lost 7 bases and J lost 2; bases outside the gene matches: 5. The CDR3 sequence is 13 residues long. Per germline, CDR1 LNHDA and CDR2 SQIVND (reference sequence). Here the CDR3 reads CASTGTETYEQYF. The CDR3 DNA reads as TGTGCCAGTACAGGGACAGAGACCTACGAGCAGTACTTC.

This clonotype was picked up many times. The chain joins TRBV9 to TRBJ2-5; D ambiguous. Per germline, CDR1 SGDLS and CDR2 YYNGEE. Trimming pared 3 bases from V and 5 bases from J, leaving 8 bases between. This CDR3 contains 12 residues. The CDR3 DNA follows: TGTGCCAGCAGCGCCCTTGGCGAGACCCAGTACTTC. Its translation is CASSALGETQYF.

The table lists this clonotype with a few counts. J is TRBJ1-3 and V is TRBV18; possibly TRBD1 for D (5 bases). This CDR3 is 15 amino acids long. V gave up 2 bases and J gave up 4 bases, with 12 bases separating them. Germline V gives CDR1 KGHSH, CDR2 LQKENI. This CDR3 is CASSPKSGVGNTIYF. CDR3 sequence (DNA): TGTGCCAGCTCACCAAAGTCGGGGGTCGGAAACACCATATATTTT.

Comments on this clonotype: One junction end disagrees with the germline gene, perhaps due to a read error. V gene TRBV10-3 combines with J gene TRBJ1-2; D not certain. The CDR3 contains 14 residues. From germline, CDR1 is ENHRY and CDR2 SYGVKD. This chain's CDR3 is CAISESTRPGPENF. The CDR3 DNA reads TGTGCCATCAGTGAGTCAACCAGACCGGGCCCTGAAAACTTC.

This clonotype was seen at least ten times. CDR3 sequence reads: CAAGTGNTGELFF. The CDR3 DNA is TGTGCCGCCGGCACAGGGAACACCGGGGAGCTGTTTTTT. V and J are TRBV6-1 and TRBJ2-2, with D perhaps matching TRBD1 (5 bases). This CDR3 contains 13 residues. V dropped 11 bases and J dropped 1 base, with 11 bases sitting between them. CDR1 MNHNS and CDR2 SASEGT come from the germline V gene.

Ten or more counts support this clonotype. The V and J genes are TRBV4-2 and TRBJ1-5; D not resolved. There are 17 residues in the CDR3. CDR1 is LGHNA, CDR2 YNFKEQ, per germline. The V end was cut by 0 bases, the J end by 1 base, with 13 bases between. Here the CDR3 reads CASSQDGQVISNQPQHF. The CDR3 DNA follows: TGTGCCAGCAGCCAAGATGGGCAGGTGATCAGCAATCAGCCCCAGCATTTT.

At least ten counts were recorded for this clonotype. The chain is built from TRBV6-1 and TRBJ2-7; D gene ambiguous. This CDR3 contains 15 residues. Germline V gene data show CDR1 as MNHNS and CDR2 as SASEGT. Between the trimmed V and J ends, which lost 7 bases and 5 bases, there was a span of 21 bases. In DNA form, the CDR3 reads TGTGCCAGCACGGCCTTCTGGCAGGTCAGGAACGAGCAGTACTTC. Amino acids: CASTAFWQVRNEQYF.

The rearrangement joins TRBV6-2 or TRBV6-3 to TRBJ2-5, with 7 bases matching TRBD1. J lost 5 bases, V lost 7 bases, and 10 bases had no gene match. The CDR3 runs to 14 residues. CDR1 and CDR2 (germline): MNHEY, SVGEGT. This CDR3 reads CASTNTGVLETQYF. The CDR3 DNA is TGTGCCAGCACAAACACAGGGGTCCTGGAGACCCAGTACTTC.

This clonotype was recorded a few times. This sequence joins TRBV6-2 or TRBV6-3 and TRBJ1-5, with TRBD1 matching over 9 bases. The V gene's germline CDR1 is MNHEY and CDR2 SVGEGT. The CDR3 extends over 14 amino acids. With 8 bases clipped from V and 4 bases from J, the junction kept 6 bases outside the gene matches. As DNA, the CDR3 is TGTGCCAGCGGATTACAGGGGGCTAATCAGCCCCAGCATTTT. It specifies CASGLQGANQPQHF.

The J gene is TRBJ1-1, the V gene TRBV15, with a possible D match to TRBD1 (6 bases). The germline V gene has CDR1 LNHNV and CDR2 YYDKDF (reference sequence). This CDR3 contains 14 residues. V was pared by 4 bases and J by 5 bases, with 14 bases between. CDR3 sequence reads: CATSIQGGVTEAFF. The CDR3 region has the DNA TGTGCCACCAGCATACAGGGAGGGGTAACTGAAGCTTTCTTT.

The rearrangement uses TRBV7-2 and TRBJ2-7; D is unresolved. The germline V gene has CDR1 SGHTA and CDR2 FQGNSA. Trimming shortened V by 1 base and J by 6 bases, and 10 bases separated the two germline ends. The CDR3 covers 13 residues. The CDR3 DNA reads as TGTGCCAGCAGCTTAGGGCAGTTAGTCGAGCAGTACTTC. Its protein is CASSLGQLVEQYF.

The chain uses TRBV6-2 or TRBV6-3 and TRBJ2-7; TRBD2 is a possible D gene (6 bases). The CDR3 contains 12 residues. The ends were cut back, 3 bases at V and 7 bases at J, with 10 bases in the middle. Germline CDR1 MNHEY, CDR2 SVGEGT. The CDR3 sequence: CASSYLAREQYF. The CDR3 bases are TGTGCCAGCAGTTATCTAGCGCGGGAGCAGTACTTC.

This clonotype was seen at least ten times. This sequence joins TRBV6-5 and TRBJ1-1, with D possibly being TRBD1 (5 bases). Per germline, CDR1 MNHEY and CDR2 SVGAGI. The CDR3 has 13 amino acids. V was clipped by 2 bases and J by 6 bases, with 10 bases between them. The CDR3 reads CASSYARGAEAFF. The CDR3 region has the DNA TGTGCCAGCAGTTACGCCCGAGGGGCTGAAGCTTTCTTT.

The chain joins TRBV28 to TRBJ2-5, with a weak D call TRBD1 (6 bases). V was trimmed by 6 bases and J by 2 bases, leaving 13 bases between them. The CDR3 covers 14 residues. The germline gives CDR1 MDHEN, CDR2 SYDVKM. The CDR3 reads CASRTDRPQETQYF. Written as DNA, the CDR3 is TGTGCCAGCAGGACCGACAGGCCTCAAGAGACCCAGTACTTC.

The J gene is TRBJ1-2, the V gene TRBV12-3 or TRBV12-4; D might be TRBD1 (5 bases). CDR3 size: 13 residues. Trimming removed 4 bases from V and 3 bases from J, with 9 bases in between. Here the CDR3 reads CASSSSGYYGYTF. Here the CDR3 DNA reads TGTGCCAGCAGTTCTTCAGGGTACTATGGCTACACCTTC.

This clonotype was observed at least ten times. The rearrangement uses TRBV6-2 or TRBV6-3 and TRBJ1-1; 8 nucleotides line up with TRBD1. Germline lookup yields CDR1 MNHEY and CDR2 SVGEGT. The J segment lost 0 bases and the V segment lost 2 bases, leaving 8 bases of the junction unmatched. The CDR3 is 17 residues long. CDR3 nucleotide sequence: TGTGCCAGCAGTTACGAGGTTGGGACAGGTCTGAACACTGAAGCTTTCTTT. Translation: CASSYEVGTGLNTEAFF.

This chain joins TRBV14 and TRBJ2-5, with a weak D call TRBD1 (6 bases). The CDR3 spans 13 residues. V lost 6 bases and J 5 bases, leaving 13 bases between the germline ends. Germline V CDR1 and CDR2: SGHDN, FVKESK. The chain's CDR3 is CASRQGGIETQYF. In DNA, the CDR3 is TGTGCCAGCAGACAGGGCGGAATCGAGACCCAGTACTTC.

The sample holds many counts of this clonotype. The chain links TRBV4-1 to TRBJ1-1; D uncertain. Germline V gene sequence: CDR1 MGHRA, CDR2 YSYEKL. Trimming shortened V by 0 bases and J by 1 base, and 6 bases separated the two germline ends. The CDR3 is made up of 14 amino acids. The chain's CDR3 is CASSQDPRNTEAFF. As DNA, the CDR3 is TGCGCCAGCAGCCAAGATCCGAGGAACACTGAAGCTTTCTTT.

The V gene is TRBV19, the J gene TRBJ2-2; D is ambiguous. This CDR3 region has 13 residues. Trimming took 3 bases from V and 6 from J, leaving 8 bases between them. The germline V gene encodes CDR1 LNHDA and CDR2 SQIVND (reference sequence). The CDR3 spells CASSISSAGELFF. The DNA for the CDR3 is TGTGCCAGTAGTATTTCGTCCGCCGGGGAGCTGTTTTTT.

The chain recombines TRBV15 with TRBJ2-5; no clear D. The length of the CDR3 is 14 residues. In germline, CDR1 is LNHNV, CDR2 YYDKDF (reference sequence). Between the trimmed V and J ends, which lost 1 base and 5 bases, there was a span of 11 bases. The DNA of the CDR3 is TGTGCCACCAGCAGAGGTATAGTCGCGGAGACCCAGTACTTC. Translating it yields CATSRGIVAETQYF.

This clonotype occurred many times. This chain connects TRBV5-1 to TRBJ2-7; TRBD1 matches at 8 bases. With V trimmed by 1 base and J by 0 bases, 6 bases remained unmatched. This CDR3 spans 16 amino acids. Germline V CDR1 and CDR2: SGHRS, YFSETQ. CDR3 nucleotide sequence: TGCGCCAGCAGCTTGACAGGGGGGCCCTTCTCCTACGAGCAGTACTTC. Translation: CASSLTGGPFSYEQYF.

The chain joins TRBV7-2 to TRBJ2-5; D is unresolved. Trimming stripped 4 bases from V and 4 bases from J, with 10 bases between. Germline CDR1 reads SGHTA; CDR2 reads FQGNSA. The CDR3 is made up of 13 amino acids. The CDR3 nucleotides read TGTGCCAGCAGCTCGTCAATGGGAGAGACCCAGTACTTC. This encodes CASSSSMGETQYF.

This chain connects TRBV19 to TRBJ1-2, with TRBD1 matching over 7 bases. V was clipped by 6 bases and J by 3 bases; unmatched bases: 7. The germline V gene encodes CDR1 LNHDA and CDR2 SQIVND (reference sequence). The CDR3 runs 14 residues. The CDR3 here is CASSRDSLDYGYTF. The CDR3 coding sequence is TGTGCCAGTAGCCGGGACAGTCTGGACTATGGCTACACCTTC.